The following is a T cell receptor (beta chain) sequence with its context. The J segment lost 5 bases and the V segment lost 5 bases, leaving 4 bases of the junction unmatched. The CDR3 is made up of 12 amino acids. Per germline, CDR1 SQVTM and CDR2 ANQGSEA. The data derive from a study of CD8 T cells in Susac syndrome. At the level of the study: When blood was drawn, patients with Susac syndrome were on intravenous immunoglobulin alone, on corticosteroids, or therapy-naive.

With random hexamers, reverse transcription was performed on about 0.45 to 1 ug of RNA. Across 54 Vbeta and 13 Jbeta, immunoSEQ multiplex PCR amplified TCR beta CDR3. TCRdb used MiXCR to reprocess the immunoSEQ multiplex PCR reads, holding one entry per CDR3 protein. The sample consists of about 190,000 distinct CDR3 sequences, 90% to 97% of them appearing once. The chain employs TRBV29-1 and TRBJ2-7; 9 bases agree with TRBD1. The TCR originated in a human donor with Susac syndrome. Material for sequencing was CD4+ T cells from PBMCs. This CDR3 is CSVWTGVNEQYF. The CDR3 coding sequence is TGCAGCGTTTGGACAGGGGTCAACGAGCAGTACTTC.